A selection of T cell receptor beta chains follows, all from one sample in a study of early T cells in non-severe SARS-CoV-2 infection. Via MiXCR, TCRdb re-called the 5' RACE reads, giving one row per CDR3 protein. The sample lists tens of thousands of distinct CDR3 sequences, 4.5% to 7% occurring once. This material consisted of whole blood, taken at baseline. These receptors originate from an adult who was a healthcare worker with PCR-confirmed SARS-CoV-2 infection or an uninfected control (not recorded which). Both conserved end residues are part of each CDR3. The order of the fields is D gene, V gene, clone size, J gene, CDR3 protein, CDR3 DNA. A D gene is named only where the DNA matches it firmly. Size values are once, few and many counts, or a class for expanded clones, and some rows have none.

.,TRBV12-3/TRBV12-4,many,TRBJ1-5,CASSTQGWNNQPQHF,TGTGCCAGCAGTACACAAGGATGGAACAATCAGCCCCAGCATTTT
.,TRBV2,.,TRBJ1-4,CASRASRQTGEKLFF,TGTGCCAGCAGGGCCTCTAGACAGACTGGGGAAAAACTGTTTTTT
.,TRBV12-3/TRBV12-4,many,TRBJ1-1,CASTNRVQAFF,TGTGCCAGCACTAACAGGGTCCAAGCTTTCTTT
TRBD1,TRBV6-1,few,TRBJ1-4,CASRTGAANEKLFF,TGTGCCAGCAGAACAGGGGCGGCTAATGAAAAACTGTTTTTT
TRBD2,TRBV7-3,many,TRBJ2-3,CASSPGTSADTQYF,TGTGCCAGCAGCCCCGGGACTAGCGCAGATACGCAGTATTTT
.,TRBV27,.,TRBJ1-1,CASTQGRRSEAFF,TGTGCCAGCACCCAGGGTAGGAGAAGTGAAGCTTTCTTT
TRBD1,TRBV19,many,TRBJ1-5,CASSLRGPSNQPQHF,TGTGCCAGTAGTCTCAGGGGGCCCAGCAATCAGCCCCAGCATTTT
.,TRBV27,many,TRBJ1-2,CASSFRGPYGYTF,TGTGCCAGCAGTTTTCGAGGGCCCTATGGCTACACCTTC
.,TRBV6-2/TRBV6-3,many,TRBJ2-7,CASSYTLGQFLSYEQYF,TGTGCCAGCAGTTACACCCTCGGACAATTTCTGTCCTACGAGCAGTACTTC
.,TRBV20-1,few,TRBJ1-2,CSASGPQGRLGGYTF,TGCAGTGCTAGCGGACCCCAGGGCCGGCTCGGTGGCTACACCTTC
.,TRBV6-2/TRBV6-3,many,TRBJ2-7,CASSYSDSNEQYF,TGTGCCAGCAGTTACTCGGACAGCAACGAGCAGTACTTC
.,TRBV11-2,.,TRBJ1-4,CASSLDGSLNEKLFF,TGTGCCAGCAGCCTCGATGGTAGTCTGAATGAAAAACTGTTTTTT
.,TRBV28,few,TRBJ2-3,CASSSHQTDTQYF,TGTGCCAGCAGTTCCCACCAGACAGATACGCAGTATTTT
.,TRBV25-1,many,TRBJ1-2,CASSGKGYGYTF,TGTGCCAGCAGTGGCAAAGGCTATGGCTACACCTTC
TRBD2,TRBV9,.,TRBJ2-3,CASSIGLAPPDTQYF,TGTGCCAGCAGCATAGGACTAGCCCCTCCAGATACGCAGTATTTT
.,TRBV15,many,TRBJ1-2,CATSRDFSYGYTF,TGTGCCACCAGCAGAGATTTCAGCTATGGCTACACCTTC
.,TRBV7-9,many,TRBJ1-1,CASSFSAIEAFF,TGTGCCAGCAGCTTCTCAGCGATTGAAGCTTTCTTT
.,TRBV7-2,once,TRBJ2-7,CASSRTSYEQYF,TGTGCCAGCAGCCGAACTAGCTACGAGCAGTACTTC
TRBD2,TRBV10-2,.,TRBJ2-4,CASSERVAGPLDAKNIQYF,TGCGCCAGCAGTGAGAGAGTAGCGGGACCTCTTGACGCCAAAAACATTCAGTACTTC
TRBD1,TRBV9,many,TRBJ1-1,CASGSGGRAFF,TGTGCCAGCGGCTCAGGGGGCCGGGCTTTCTTT
.,TRBV30,many,TRBJ2-7,CAWSGGRASGEQYF,TGTGCCTGGAGTGGAGGAAGGGCTTCGGGCGAGCAGTACTTC